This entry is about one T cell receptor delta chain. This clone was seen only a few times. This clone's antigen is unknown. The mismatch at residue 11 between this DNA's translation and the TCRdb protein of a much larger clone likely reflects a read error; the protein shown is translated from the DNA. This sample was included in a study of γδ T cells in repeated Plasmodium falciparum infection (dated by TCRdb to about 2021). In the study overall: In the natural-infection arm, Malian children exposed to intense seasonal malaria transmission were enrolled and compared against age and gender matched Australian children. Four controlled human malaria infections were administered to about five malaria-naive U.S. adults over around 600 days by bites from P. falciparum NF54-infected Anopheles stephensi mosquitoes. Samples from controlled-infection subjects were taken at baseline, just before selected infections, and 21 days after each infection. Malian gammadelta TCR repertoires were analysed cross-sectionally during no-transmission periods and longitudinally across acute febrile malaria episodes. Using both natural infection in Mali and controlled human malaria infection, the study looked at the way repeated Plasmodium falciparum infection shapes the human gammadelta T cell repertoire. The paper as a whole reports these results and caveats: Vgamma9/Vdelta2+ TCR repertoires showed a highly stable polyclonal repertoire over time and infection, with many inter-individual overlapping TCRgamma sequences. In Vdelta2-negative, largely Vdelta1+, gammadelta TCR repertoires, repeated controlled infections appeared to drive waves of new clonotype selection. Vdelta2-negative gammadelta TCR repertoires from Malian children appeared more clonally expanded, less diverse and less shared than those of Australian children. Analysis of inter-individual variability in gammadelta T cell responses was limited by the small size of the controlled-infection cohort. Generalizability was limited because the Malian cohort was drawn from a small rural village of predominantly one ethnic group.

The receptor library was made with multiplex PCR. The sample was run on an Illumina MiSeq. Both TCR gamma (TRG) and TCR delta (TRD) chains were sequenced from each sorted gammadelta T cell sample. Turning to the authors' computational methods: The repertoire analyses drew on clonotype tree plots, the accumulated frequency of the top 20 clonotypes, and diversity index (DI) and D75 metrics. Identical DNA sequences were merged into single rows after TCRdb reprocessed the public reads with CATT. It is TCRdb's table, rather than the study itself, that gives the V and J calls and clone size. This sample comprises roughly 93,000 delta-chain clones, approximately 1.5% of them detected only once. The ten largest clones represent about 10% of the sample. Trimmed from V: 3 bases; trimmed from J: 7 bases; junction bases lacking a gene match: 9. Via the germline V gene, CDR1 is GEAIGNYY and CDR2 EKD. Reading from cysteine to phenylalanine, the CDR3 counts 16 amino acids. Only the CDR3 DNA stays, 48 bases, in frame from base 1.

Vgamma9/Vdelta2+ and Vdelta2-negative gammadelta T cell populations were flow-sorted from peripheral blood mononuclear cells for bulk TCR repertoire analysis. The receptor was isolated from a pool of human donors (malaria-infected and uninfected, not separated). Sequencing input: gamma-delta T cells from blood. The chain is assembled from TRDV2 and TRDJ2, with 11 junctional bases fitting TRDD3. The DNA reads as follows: TGTGCCTGTGACGACTTAGTGGGGGATACGAGAGCACAACTCTTCTTT. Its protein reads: CACDDLVGDTRAQLFF.